This T cell receptor (beta chain) appears in the sequencing data of a study of HIV-infected patients and healthy controls. No cell fractionation was done, so the repertoire covers all unsorted peripheral blood T cells. Alpha and beta constant-region primers primed reverse transcription of around 500 ng RNA. Separate chain-specific third strand synthesis with multiplexing indices produced the alpha and beta libraries. A 5' RACE adapter with a random hexamer and the SP2 primer site was joined to cDNA. TCRdb re-derived calls from the 5' RACE reads in MiXCR, one entry per CDR3 protein. Among 17,000 or so distinct CDR3 sequences listed, around 5.5% were seen once. Study-level points and caveats: Size-matched repertoire data failed to replicate the apparent Gini index recovery after therapy in HIV-infected patients. Compared with healthy controls, HIV-infected patients showed less CDR3 sharing between individuals.

Germline V gives CDR1 SEHNR, CDR2 FQNEAQ (reference sequence). V shed 3 bases and J shed 0 bases, with 14 bases lying between them. This CDR3 region has 16 residues. Turning to this clonotype: Its target is not known.

The rearrangement joins TRBV7-9 to TRBJ1-2; a weak D match, TRBD1 (6 bases). The sequence was collected from an adult in good health. What was sequenced was blood. The CDR3 loop is CASSFGGGQANYGYTF. The CDR3 DNA follows: TGTGCCAGCAGCTTCGGTGGGGGACAAGCTAACTATGGCTACACCTTC.